This TCR beta chain emerged from a study of T cell repertoires in cytomegalovirus infection. General study points: In two of eight donors, the top clonotype was HLA-C-restricted CMV-specific.

MiXCR, applied by TCRdb to the reads, yields one record per CDR3 protein. The sample has approximately 500,000 distinct CDR3 sequences; approximately 16% are singletons. V lost 5 bases and J 2 bases, leaving 7 bases between the germline ends. This CDR3 has 13 residues. The germline V gene has CDR1 MNHEY and CDR2 SMNVEV (reference sequence). Regarding this clonotype: Its specificity is unknown.

The J gene is TRBJ1-3, the V gene TRBV27; D is undetermined. The specimen sequenced was CD8+ T cells from PBMCs. This receptor was obtained from a human donor in good health (CMV status not recorded). Some clones in this sample may be carry-over from other donors' samples. The CDR3, as DNA: TGTGCCAGCAGTCCCAGCGCTGGAAACACCATATATTTT. It yields the protein CASSPSAGNTIYF.